These T cell receptor beta chains were read from a single sample in a study of immune evolution from preneoplasia to lung adenocarcinoma. The assay was immunoSEQ multiplex PCR, and TCRdb's table has in-frame clones only and misses some. The sample consists of 13,000 to 15,000 clones, 81% of them appearing once. The sequencing input was FFPE minimally invasive lung adenocarcinoma tissue. All receptors derive from a person aged 60 to 85 with lung adenocarcinoma. Each CDR3 is given with its conserved first and last residue. The D gene is left open where the match is weak. Not every row has a clone size; where given, it reads once, few, many or a size class.

j_gene	d_gene	abundance	v_gene	CDR3aa	CDR3nt
TRBJ2-3	TRBD1	.	TRBV2	CASSLQGWAADTQYF	TGTGCCAGCAGTCTACAGGGGTGGGCGGCAGATACGCAGTATTTT
TRBJ1-4	.	.	TRBV5-6	CASSLRGPNEKLFF	TGTGCCAGCAGCCTCCGGGGCCCTAATGAAAAACTGTTTTTT
TRBJ2-5	.	.	TRBV6-1	CASSESRVVETQYF	TGTGCCAGCAGTGAAAGCAGGGTTGTCGAGACCCAGTACTTC
TRBJ1-1	.	.	TRBV7-9	CASSNMNTEAFF	TGTGCCAGTTCAAATATGAACACTGAAGCTTTCTTT
TRBJ1-4	.	.	TRBV18	CASSPDSPGGGVNEKLFF	TGTGCCAGCTCACCAGACAGCCCGGGAGGAGGAGTCAATGAAAAACTGTTTTTT
TRBJ1-5	.	.	TRBV28	CASGQGQTNQPQHF	TGTGCCAGCGGACAAGGACAGACCAATCAGCCCCAGCATTTT
TRBJ1-1	TRBD1	.	TRBV29-1	CSVEGGTGLVMNTEAFF	TGCAGCGTTGAAGGCGGGACAGGGTTAGTGATGAACACTGAAGCTTTCTTT
TRBJ1-4	.	.	TRBV5-1	CASSLGQDNEKLFF	TGCGCCAGCAGCTTAGGGCAGGATAATGAAAAACTGTTTTTT
TRBJ2-2	.	.	TRBV19	CASQGAGELFF	TGTGCCAGTCAGGGTGCCGGGGAGCTGTTTTTT
TRBJ2-7	TRBD2	.	TRBV6-5	CASSYSWTSGSFQYF	TGTGCCAGCAGTTACTCGTGGACTAGCGGGAGTTTCCAGTACTTC
TRBJ1-2	.	.	TRBV7-9	CASSSGTYGYTF	TGTGCCAGCAGCTCCGGGACCTATGGCTACACCTTC
TRBJ2-5	.	.	TRBV14	CASSQERVTQYF	TGTGCCAGCAGCCAAGAAAGGGTGACCCAGTACTTC
TRBJ1-5	.	.	TRBV6-1	CASSELGRVDQPQHF	TGTGCCAGCAGTGAATTAGGGCGCGTGGATCAGCCCCAGCATTTT
TRBJ2-3	TRBD2	.	TRBV19	CASSIDQRGGRDTQYF	TGTGCCAGTAGTATAGACCAGCGGGGGGGCCGAGATACGCAGTATTTT
TRBJ2-7	.	few	TRBV6-1	CASSEELSYEQYF	TGTGCCAGCAGTGAAGAACTATCCTACGAGCAGTACTTC
TRBJ1-4	.	.	TRBV5-1	CASSPGLLGNGEKLFF	TGCGCCAGCAGCCCCGGCTTACTGGGAAATGGGGAAAAACTGTTTTTT
TRBJ1-1	.	.	TRBV6-1	CASSEGGLREAFF	TGTGCCAGCAGTGAAGGAGGGCTTAGAGAAGCTTTCTTT
TRBJ1-5	TRBD1	.	TRBV10-3	CAIRGTGGDGQPQHF	TGTGCCATCAGAGGAACAGGGGGCGATGGACAGCCCCAGCATTTT
TRBJ1-2	.	once	TRBV27	CASSLSPGNYGYTF	TGTGCCAGCAGTTTATCCCCCGGGAATTATGGCTACACCTTC
TRBJ1-2	.	.	TRBV7-3	CASSLSGGYGYTF	TGTGCCAGCAGCTTATCTGGGGGATATGGCTACACCTTC
TRBJ2-3	.	.	TRBV7-3	CASSPRAAGRGSTDTQYF	TGTGCCAGCAGCCCGAGGGCAGCTGGCCGGGGAAGCACAGATACGCAGTATTTT
TRBJ2-7	.	.	TRBV10-3	CATQAQGQIDEQYF	TGTGCCACCCAGGCACAGGGTCAAATCGACGAGCAGTACTTC
TRBJ2-7	TRBD2	few	TRBV28	CASIKVAGEKYF	TGTGCCAGCATTAAGGTAGCGGGAGAAAAGTACTTC
TRBJ2-1	TRBD2	.	TRBV6-5	CASSTGTSSYNEQFF	TGTGCCAGCAGCACGGGGACTAGCTCCTACAATGAGCAGTTCTTC
TRBJ2-3	.	.	TRBV29-1	CSVEGGGTDTQYF	TGCAGCGTTGAAGGGGGGGGCACAGATACGCAGTATTTT
TRBJ2-7	TRBD2	.	TRBV11-2	CASSLFLHTGLAGDNEQYF	TGTGCCAGCAGCTTATTCCTACACACTGGACTAGCGGGGGACAACGAGCAGTACTTC
TRBJ2-2	.	.	TRBV7-3	CASSSRITGELFF	TGTGCCAGCAGCTCACGGATCACCGGGGAGCTGTTTTTT
TRBJ2-3	TRBD2	.	TRBV5-8	CASSLKRTSGSETDTQYF	TGTGCCAGCAGCTTGAAGAGGACTAGCGGGAGTGAGACAGATACGCAGTATTTT
TRBJ2-6	.	.	TRBV6-4	CASSPAGSSGANVLTF	TGTGCCAGCAGTCCGGCAGGGTCCTCTGGGGCCAACGTCCTGACTTTC
TRBJ1-6	.	.	TRBV7-2	CASSPMGPFNSPLHF	TGTGCCAGCAGCCCCATGGGGCCTTTTAATTCACCCCTCCACTTT
TRBJ1-5	.	.	TRBV7-3	CASSITRDNYQPQHF	TGTGCCAGCAGCATAACCCGGGACAATTATCAGCCCCAGCATTTT
TRBJ1-5	TRBD1	.	TRBV18	CASLPPSQGVNGNQPQHF	TGTGCCAGCTTACCACCGTCGCAGGGGGTAAACGGCAATCAGCCCCAGCATTTT
TRBJ1-4	.	.	TRBV19	CASRVPGANEKLFF	TGTGCCAGTAGGGTCCCGGGCGCTAATGAAAAACTGTTTTTT
TRBJ1-5	.	once	TRBV9	CASSVSGYSNQPQHF	TGTGCCAGCAGCGTTTCGGGGTATAGCAATCAGCCCCAGCATTTT
TRBJ2-7	.	medium-sized	TRBV27	CASSSVRWLQDEQYF	TGTGCCAGCAGTTCAGTTCGTTGGCTCCAGGACGAGCAGTACTTC
TRBJ1-2	.	.	TRBV4-3	CASSRARRDPYGYTF	TGCGCCAGCAGCCGTGCCCGTAGGGACCCCTATGGCTACACCTTC
TRBJ1-1	.	medium-sized	TRBV6-5	CASSSPRNTEAFF	TGTGCCAGCAGTTCCCCCAGGAACACTGAAGCTTTCTTT
TRBJ2-1	TRBD2	.	TRBV9	CASSVGRLAGGEQFF	TGTGCCAGCAGCGTAGGGAGACTAGCTGGTGGTGAGCAGTTCTTC
TRBJ1-2	TRBD1	once	TRBV19	CASSTRGQAGGYTF	TGTGCCAGTAGCACCCGGGGACAGGCTGGAGGCTACACCTTC
TRBJ2-3	TRBD1	.	TRBV7-3	CASSLRDRATDTQYF	TGTGCCAGCAGCTTAAGGGACAGGGCCACAGATACGCAGTATTTT
TRBJ1-1	TRBD1	.	TRBV29-1	CSVGGTGPIEAFF	TGCAGCGTGGGGGGGACAGGGCCGATTGAAGCTTTCTTT
TRBJ2-5	.	once	TRBV7-2	CASSDSLGETQYF	TGTGCCAGCAGCGACTCCCTCGGGGAGACCCAGTACTTC
TRBJ2-2	TRBD2	.	TRBV11-2	CASSVLAGGELFF	TGTGCCAGCAGTGTACTAGCGGGCGGGGAGCTGTTTTTT
TRBJ1-1	.	few	TRBV25-1	CASRGREAFF	TGTGCCTCCCGGGGGCGAGAAGCTTTCTTT
TRBJ1-6	.	.	TRBV10-3	CAIRYDTYNSPLHF	TGTGCCATCAGGTACGACACCTATAATTCACCCCTCCACTTT
TRBJ1-2	.	.	TRBV4-3	CASSQFLAIKWGYTF	TGCGCCAGCAGCCAATTTCTGGCTATTAAGTGGGGCTACACCTTC
TRBJ1-3	.	.	TRBV6-5	CASSSVASGNTIYF	TGTGCCAGCAGTTCCGTGGCCTCTGGAAACACCATATATTTT
TRBJ2-7	.	.	TRBV7-8	CASSFPAGPANEQYF	TGTGCCAGCAGCTTCCCAGCCGGTCCTGCCAACGAGCAGTACTTC
TRBJ2-3	.	.	TRBV2	CATRPRDQATDTQYF	TGTGCCACCCGCCCCCGGGACCAGGCCACAGATACGCAGTATTTT
TRBJ2-3	.	.	TRBV7-2	CASSAWGGAPDTQYF	TGTGCCAGCAGCGCATGGGGGGGCGCCCCAGATACGCAGTATTTT
TRBJ2-1	TRBD2	once	TRBV18	CASSPTSGGLVYSYNEQFF	TGTGCCAGCTCTCCGACTAGCGGGGGGCTGGTTTACTCCTACAATGAGCAGTTCTTC
TRBJ1-5	.	.	TRBV15	CATSRDPQGRQPQHF	TGTGCCACCAGCAGAGATCCACAGGGCAGGCAGCCCCAGCATTTT
TRBJ1-2	.	.	TRBV2	CASSEGRTNYGYTF	TGTGCCAGCAGTGAGGGACGGACTAACTATGGCTACACCTTC
TRBJ2-5	TRBD2	.	TRBV7-2	CASSSALTGTRGETQYF	TGTGCCAGCAGCTCTGCTCTGACCGGGACTAGGGGGGAGACCCAGTACTTC
TRBJ1-1	.	.	TRBV28	CASSVHGQNTEAFF	TGTGCCAGCAGTGTACATGGCCAGAACACTGAAGCTTTCTTT
TRBJ1-1	.	.	TRBV29-1	CSGAPVPTEAFF	TGCAGCGGTGCCCCAGTTCCTACTGAAGCTTTCTTT
TRBJ2-2	TRBD1	.	TRBV4-3	CASSQEFGQGPGTGELFF	TGCGCCAGCAGCCAAGAATTTGGACAGGGGCCGGGCACCGGGGAGCTGTTTTTT